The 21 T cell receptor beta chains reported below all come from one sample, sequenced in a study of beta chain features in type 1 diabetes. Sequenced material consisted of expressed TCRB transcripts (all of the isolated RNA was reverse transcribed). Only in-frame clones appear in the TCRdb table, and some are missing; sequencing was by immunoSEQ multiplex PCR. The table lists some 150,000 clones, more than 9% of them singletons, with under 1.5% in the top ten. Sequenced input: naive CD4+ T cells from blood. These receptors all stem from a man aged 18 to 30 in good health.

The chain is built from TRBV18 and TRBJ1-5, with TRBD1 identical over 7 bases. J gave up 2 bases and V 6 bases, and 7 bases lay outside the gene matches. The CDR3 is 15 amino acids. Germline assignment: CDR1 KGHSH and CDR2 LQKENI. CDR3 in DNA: TGTGCCAGCTCGCGGGACAGAGGAGGCAATCAGCCCCAGCATTTT. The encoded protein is CASSRDRGGNQPQHF.

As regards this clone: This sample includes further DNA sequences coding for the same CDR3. The CDR3 is CASSLGPGRTDTQYF. The CDR3 DNA sequence: TGTGCCAGCAGCTTAGGGCCTGGGAGGACAGATACGCAGTATTTT. This chain uses TRBV7-2 with TRBJ2-3; D perhaps matches TRBD2 (6 bases). In germline, CDR1 is SGHTA, CDR2 FQGNSA. V lost 1 base and J 3 bases, leaving 11 bases between the germline ends. The CDR3 covers 15 residues.

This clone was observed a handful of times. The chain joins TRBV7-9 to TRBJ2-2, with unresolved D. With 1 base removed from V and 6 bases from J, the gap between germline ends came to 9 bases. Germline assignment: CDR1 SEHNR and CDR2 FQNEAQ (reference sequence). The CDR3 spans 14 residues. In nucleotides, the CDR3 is TGTGCCAGCAGCTTAGTTGAGATTCCCGGGGAGCTGTTTTTT. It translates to CASSLVEIPGELFF.

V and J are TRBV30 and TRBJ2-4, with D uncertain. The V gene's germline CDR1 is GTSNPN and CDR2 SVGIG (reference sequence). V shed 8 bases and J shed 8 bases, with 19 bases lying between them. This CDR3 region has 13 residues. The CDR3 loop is CARSASSIDIQYF. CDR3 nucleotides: TGTGCCCGTTCTGCCTCTTCCATAGACATTCAGTACTTC.

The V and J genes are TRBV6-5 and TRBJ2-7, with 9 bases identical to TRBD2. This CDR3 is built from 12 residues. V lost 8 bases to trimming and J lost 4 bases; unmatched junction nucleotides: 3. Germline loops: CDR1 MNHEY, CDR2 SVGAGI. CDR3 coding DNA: TGTGCCAGCGTGAGCGGGGGGTACGAGCAGTACTTC. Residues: CASVSGGYEQYF.

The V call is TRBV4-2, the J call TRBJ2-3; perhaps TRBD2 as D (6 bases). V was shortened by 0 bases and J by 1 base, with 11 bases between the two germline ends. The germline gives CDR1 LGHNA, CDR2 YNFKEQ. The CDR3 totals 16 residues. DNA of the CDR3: TGTGCCAGCAGCCAAGATGAGACGGGGGGCACAGATACGCAGTATTTT. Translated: CASSQDETGGTDTQYF.

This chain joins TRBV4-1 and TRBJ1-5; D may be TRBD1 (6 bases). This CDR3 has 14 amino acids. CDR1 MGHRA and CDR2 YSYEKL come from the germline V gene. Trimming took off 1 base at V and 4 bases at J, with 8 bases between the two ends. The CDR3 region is CASSQGQENQPQHF. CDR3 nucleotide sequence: TGCGCCAGCAGCCAAGGACAGGAGAATCAGCCCCAGCATTTT.

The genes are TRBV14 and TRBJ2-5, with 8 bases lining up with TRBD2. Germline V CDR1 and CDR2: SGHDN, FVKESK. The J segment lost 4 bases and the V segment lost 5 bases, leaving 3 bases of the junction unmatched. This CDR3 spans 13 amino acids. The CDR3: CASSSGLGETQYF. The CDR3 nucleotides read TGTGCCAGCAGCTCGGGACTAGGAGAGACCCAGTACTTC.

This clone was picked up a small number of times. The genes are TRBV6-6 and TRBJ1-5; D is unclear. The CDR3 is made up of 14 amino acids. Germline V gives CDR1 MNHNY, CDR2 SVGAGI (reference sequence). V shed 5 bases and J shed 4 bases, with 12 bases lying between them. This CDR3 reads CASSTGFPNQPQHF. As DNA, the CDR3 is TGTGCCAGCAGTACCGGGTTCCCGAATCAGCCCCAGCATTTT.

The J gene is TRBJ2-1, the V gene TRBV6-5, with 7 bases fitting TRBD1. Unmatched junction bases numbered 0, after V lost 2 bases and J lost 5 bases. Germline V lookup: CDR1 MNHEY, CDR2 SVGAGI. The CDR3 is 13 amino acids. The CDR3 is CASSYTGDNEQFF. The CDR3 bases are TGTGCCAGCAGTTACACAGGGGACAATGAGCAGTTCTTC.

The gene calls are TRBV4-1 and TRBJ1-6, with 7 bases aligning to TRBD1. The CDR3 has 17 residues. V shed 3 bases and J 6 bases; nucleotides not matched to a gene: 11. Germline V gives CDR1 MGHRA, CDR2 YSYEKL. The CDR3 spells CASSQEGARGPNSPLHF. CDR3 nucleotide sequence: TGCGCCAGCAGCCAGGAGGGGGCCAGGGGACCTAATTCACCCCTCCACTTT.

CDR3 protein: CASGKDSYPFNQPQHF. The CDR3 region has the DNA TGTGCTAGTGGTAAGGACAGCTATCCCTTCAATCAGCCCCAGCATTTT. The gene calls are TRBV12-5 and TRBJ1-5, with D perhaps matching TRBD1 (6 bases). Looked up from germline, CDR1 is LGHNT and CDR2 is FRNRAP. Trimming removed 5 bases from V and 3 bases from J, with 17 bases in between. The CDR3 loop spans 16 amino acids.

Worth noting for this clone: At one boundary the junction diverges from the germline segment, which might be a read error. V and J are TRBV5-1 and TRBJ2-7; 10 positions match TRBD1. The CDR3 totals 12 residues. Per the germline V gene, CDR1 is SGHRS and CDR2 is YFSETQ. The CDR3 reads CASSPGTGVKHF. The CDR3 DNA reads TGCGCCAGCAGCCCTGGGACAGGGGTGAAGCACTTC. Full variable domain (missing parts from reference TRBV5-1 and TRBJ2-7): KAGVTQTPRYLIKTRGQQVTLSCSPISGHRSVSWYQQTPGQGLQFLFEYFSETQRNKGNFPGRFSGRQFSNSRSEMNVSTLELGDSALYLCASSPGTGVKHFGPGTRLTVT.

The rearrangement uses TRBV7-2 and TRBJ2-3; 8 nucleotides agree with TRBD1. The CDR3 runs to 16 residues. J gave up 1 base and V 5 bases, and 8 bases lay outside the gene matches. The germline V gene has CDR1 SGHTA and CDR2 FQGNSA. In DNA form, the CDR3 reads TGTGCCAGCAGCCAACAGCCGGGACAGGGCACAGATACGCAGTATTTT. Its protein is CASSQQPGQGTDTQYF.

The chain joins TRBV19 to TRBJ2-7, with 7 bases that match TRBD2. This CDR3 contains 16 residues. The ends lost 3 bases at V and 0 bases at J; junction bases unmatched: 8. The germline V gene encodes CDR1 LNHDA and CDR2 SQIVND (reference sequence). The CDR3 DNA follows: TGTGCCAGTAGTATTCGTACGGGGGGAAGCTCCTACGAGCAGTACTTC. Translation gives CASSIRTGGSSYEQYF.

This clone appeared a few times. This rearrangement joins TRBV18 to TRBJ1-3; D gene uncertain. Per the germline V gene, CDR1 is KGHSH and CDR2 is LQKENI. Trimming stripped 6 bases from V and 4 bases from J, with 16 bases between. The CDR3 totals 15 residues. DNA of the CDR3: TGTGCCAGCTCTTCCGGCGAGGGCCGAGGAAACACCATATATTTT. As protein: CASSSGEGRGNTIYF.

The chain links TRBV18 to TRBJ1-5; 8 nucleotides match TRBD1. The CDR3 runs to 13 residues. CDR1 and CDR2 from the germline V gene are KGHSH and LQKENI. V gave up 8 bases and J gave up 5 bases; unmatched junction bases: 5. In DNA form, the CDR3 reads TGTGCCAGCACGGACAGGGAAGATCAGCCCCAGCATTTT. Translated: CASTDREDQPQHF.

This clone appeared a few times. The CDR3 DNA reads TGTGCCAGCAGCAAATCGGGACAGCAAGAGACCCAGTACTTC. This sequence encodes CASSKSGQQETQYF. The J gene is TRBJ2-5, the V gene TRBV11-2; 7 bases are shared with TRBD1. CDR1 and CDR2 (germline): SGHAT, FQNNGV. The CDR3 consists of 14 residues. V shed 5 bases, J shed 2 bases, and the junction held 5 bases outside the gene matches.

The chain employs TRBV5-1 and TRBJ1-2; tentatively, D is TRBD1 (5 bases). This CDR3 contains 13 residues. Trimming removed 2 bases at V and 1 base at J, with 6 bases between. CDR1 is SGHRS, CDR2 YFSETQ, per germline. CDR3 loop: CASSFDSNYGYTF. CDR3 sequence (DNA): TGCGCCAGCAGCTTTGACAGTAACTATGGCTACACCTTC. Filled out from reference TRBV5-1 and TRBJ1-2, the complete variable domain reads KAGVTQTPRYLIKTRGQQVTLSCSPISGHRSVSWYQQTPGQGLQFLFEYFSETQRNKGNFPGRFSGRQFSNSRSEMNVSTLELGDSALYLCASSFDSNYGYTFGSGTRLTVV.

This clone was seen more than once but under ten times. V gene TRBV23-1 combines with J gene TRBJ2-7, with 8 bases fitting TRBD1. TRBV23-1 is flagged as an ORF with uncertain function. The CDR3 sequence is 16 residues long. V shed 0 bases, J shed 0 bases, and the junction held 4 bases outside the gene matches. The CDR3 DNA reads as TGCGCCAGCAGTCAATCATCAGGGGGCGGCTCCTACGAGCAGTACTTC. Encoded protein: CASSQSSGGGSYEQYF.

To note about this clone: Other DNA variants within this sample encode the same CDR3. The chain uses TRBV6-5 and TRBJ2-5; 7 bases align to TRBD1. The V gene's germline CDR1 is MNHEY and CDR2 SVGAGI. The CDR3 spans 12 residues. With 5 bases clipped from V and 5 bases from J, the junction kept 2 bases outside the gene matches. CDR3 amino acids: CASSPRGETQYF. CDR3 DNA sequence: TGTGCCAGCAGTCCCAGGGGGGAGACCCAGTACTTC.